The 20 T cell receptor beta chains presented below share a single source sample, sequenced in a study of early T cells in non-severe SARS-CoV-2 infection. TCRdb passed the 5' RACE reads through MiXCR, listing each CDR3 protein once. Of approximately 26,000 distinct CDR3 sequences listed, about 5.1% are singletons. Sequencing was performed on whole blood. The receptors originated from an adult who was a healthcare worker with PCR-confirmed SARS-CoV-2 infection or an uninfected control (not recorded which).

V gene TRBV11-2 combines with J gene TRBJ2-1; D remains ambiguous. This CDR3 contains 13 residues. V lost 3 bases and J 4 bases, leaving 7 bases between the germline ends. CDR1 and CDR2 (germline): SGHAT, FQNNGV. For the CDR3, the DNA is TGTGCCAGCAGCTTGGACCATTACAATGAGCAGTTCTTC. Translated, it gives CASSLDHYNEQFF.

There are a few counts of this clonotype. The chain couples TRBV14 to TRBJ1-1; D remains unclear. The CDR3 consists of 14 residues. The ends were cut back, 1 base at V and 2 bases at J, with 8 bases in the middle. CDR1 is SGHDN, CDR2 FVKESK, per germline. The CDR3 nucleotides are TGTGCCAGCAGCCAAGTAGTAGGAAACACTGAAGCTTTCTTT. Amino acids: CASSQVVGNTEAFF.

The gene calls are TRBV28 and TRBJ2-1; 14 positions match TRBD2. Germline V gives CDR1 MDHEN, CDR2 SYDVKM. The ends lost 6 bases at V and 0 bases at J; junction bases unmatched: 4. This CDR3 spans 17 amino acids. CDR3: CASRPGLAGVSYNEQFF. The CDR3 nucleotides are TGTGCCAGCAGGCCGGGACTAGCGGGAGTCTCCTACAATGAGCAGTTCTTC.

This clonotype was seen repeatedly, ten times or more. V usage is TRBV11-3 and J usage is TRBJ2-1, with 7 bases aligning to TRBD2. The CDR3 consists of 15 residues. Per the germline V gene, CDR1 is SGHNT and CDR2 is YENEEA. V shed 3 bases, J shed 2 bases, and the junction held 4 bases outside the gene matches. In nucleotides, the CDR3 is TGTGCCAGCAGCTTGACCGGGAGGCCCTACAATGAGCAGTTCTTC. It is translated as CASSLTGRPYNEQFF.

The V and J genes are TRBV5-1 and TRBJ2-6; 8 bases fit TRBD1. Unmatched junction bases numbered 9, after V lost 4 bases and J lost 6 bases. Germline loops: CDR1 SGHRS, CDR2 YFSETQ. The CDR3 contains 16 residues. Written as DNA, the CDR3 is TGCGCCAGCAGCCTAACCGACAGGGGAGAGGCCAACGTCCTGACTTTC. Amino acids: CASSLTDRGEANVLTF.

This clonotype came up many times. This rearrangement joins TRBV28 to TRBJ2-1, with TRBD1 identical over 7 bases. CDR3 length equals 15 residues. Germline V gene sequence: CDR1 MDHEN, CDR2 SYDVKM. Losses at the gene ends were 3 bases for V and 5 bases for J; bases not matched to a gene: 7. CDR3 in DNA: TGTGCCAGCAGTTTCCCCGGGACAGTAGACAATGAGCAGTTCTTC. This encodes CASSFPGTVDNEQFF.

The chain links TRBV18 to TRBJ2-7; D gene unclear. The CDR3 covers 13 residues. V dropped 0 bases and J dropped 6 bases, with 9 bases sitting between them. The germline CDR1 and CDR2 sequences are KGHSH and LQKENI. CDR3 bases: TGTGCCAGCTCACCACCGGATAGGGCCGAGCAGTACTTC. It yields the protein CASSPPDRAEQYF.

A remark on this clonotype: The junction departs from the called germline gene at one end, perhaps through a read error. J is TRBJ2-1 and V is TRBV10-3; no firm D call. Germline V gene lookup returns CDR1 ENHRY and CDR2 SYGVKD. The CDR3 is 13 amino acids. In DNA form, the CDR3 reads TGTGCCATTAGTGAACTCCTAAACAATGAGCAGTTCTTC. Its protein product is CAISELLNNEQFF.

In this sample, this clonotype turned up many times. The chain couples TRBV11-2 to TRBJ2-7; D is uncertain. V was clipped by 3 bases and J by 2 bases, with 14 bases between them. This CDR3 is 15 amino acids long. The germline gives CDR1 SGHAT, CDR2 FQNNGV. The CDR3 bases are TGTGCCAGCAGCTTCCCTGGCGGTGGAGCCTACGAGCAGTACTTC. Its protein product is CASSFPGGGAYEQYF.

The table lists this clonotype with a few counts. The CDR3 loop is CASRFQVENTEAFF. CDR3 nucleotide sequence: TGTGCCAGCAGGTTCCAGGTGGAGAACACTGAAGCTTTCTTT. V and J are TRBV5-4 and TRBJ1-1; D unclear. The CDR3 length is 14 residues. Deletions cut 5 bases from V and 1 base from J, with 12 bases between. Germline V lookup: CDR1 SGHNT, CDR2 YYREEE (reference sequence). The complete variable domain, with remaining parts taken from reference TRBV5-4 and TRBJ1-1, reads ETGVTQSPTHLIKTRGQQVTLRCSSQSGHNTVSWYQQALGQGPQFIFQYYREEENGRGNFPPRFSGLQFPNYSSELNVNALELDDSALYLCASRFQVENTEAFFGQGTRLTVV.

This chain connects TRBV5-1 to TRBJ1-6; D might be TRBD1 (5 bases). V dropped 0 bases and J dropped 7 bases, with 14 bases sitting between them. This CDR3 region has 16 residues. Germline assignment: CDR1 SGHRS and CDR2 YFSETQ. The CDR3 reads CASSLGAEGPNSPLHF. Here the CDR3 DNA reads TGCGCCAGCAGCTTGGGCGCCGAGGGACCCAATTCACCCCTCCACTTT.

The chain is built from TRBV20-1 and TRBJ2-3; no definite D call. The germline V gene encodes CDR1 DFQATT and CDR2 SNEGSKA (reference sequence). V lost 6 bases and J lost 9, with 10 bases in between. CDR3 length: 10 residues. The CDR3 spells CSAPLNTQYF. In DNA form, the CDR3 reads TGCAGTGCCCCTCTGAACACGCAGTATTTT.

This clonotype was counted at least ten times. CDR3 DNA: TGTGCCAGCGAGGATAGCAATCAGCCCCAGCATTTT. This sequence encodes CASEDSNQPQHF. The J gene is TRBJ1-5, the V gene TRBV5-8; D remains unclear. This CDR3 contains 12 residues. Trimming took 7 bases from V and 0 from J, leaving 5 bases between them. Germline V gives CDR1 SGHTS, CDR2 YDEGEE.

This chain joins TRBV27 and TRBJ2-3, with 7 bases aligning to TRBD2. CDR3 size: 16 residues. V lost 3 bases, J lost 0 bases, and 6 bases stayed unmatched. CDR1 MNHEY and CDR2 SMNVEV come from the germline V gene (reference sequence). The CDR3 DNA sequence: TGTGCCAGCAGTTTGATGGGGGGGACTAGCACAGATACGCAGTATTTT. Protein: CASSLMGGTSTDTQYF.

This clonotype was seen more than once but under ten times. The chain links TRBV4-1 to TRBJ1-2; D gene ambiguous. V was shortened by 0 bases and J by 6 bases, with 11 bases between the two germline ends. The CDR3 contains 14 residues. CDR1 and CDR2 (germline): MGHRA, YSYEKL. The CDR3: CASSQERGEHGYTF. The CDR3 nucleotides are TGCGCCAGCAGCCAAGAAAGAGGAGAACATGGCTACACCTTC.

V is TRBV24-1 and J is TRBJ2-3, with TRBD2 matching 8 bases. The germline V gene has CDR1 KGHDR and CDR2 SFDVKD. Unmatched junction bases numbered 4, after V lost 3 bases and J lost 0 bases. CDR3 size: 16 residues. The CDR3 DNA reads TGTGCCACCAGTGATCCTGTAGCGGGAAGCACAGATACGCAGTATTTT. Its protein product is CATSDPVAGSTDTQYF.

The chain joins TRBV12-3 or TRBV12-4 to TRBJ1-5; D gene ambiguous. The CDR3 is 14 amino acids. Trimming removed 4 bases at V and 5 bases at J, with 12 bases between. The CDR3 sequence: CASSSRTTDQPQHF. The DNA of the CDR3 is TGTGCCAGCAGTTCACGGACGACGGATCAGCCCCAGCATTTT.

In this sample, this clonotype turned up many times. The rearrangement joins TRBV12-3 or TRBV12-4 to TRBJ1-1; TRBD1 is a possible D gene (6 bases). With 3 bases removed from V and 2 bases from J, the gap between germline ends came to 13 bases. This CDR3 comprises 15 residues. The CDR3 spells CASSFRGAFNTEAFF. In DNA form, the CDR3 reads TGTGCCAGCAGTTTCAGGGGTGCCTTCAACACTGAAGCTTTCTTT.

This clonotype was counted ten times or more. This chain links TRBV28 with TRBJ2-5; D is undetermined. Trimming cost V 2 bases and J 3 bases, with 13 bases left between them. Germline CDR1 is MDHEN and CDR2 is SYDVKM. The CDR3 contains 15 residues. The CDR3 here is CASSLLGEAEETQYF. Here the CDR3 DNA reads TGTGCCAGCAGTTTACTAGGCGAGGCTGAAGAGACCCAGTACTTC.

CDR3 region: CASSPRGSYEQYF. CDR3 bases: TGTGCCAGCTCACCGAGGGGTTCCTACGAGCAGTACTTC. The gene calls are TRBV18 and TRBJ2-7; TRBD1 or TRBD2 may be the D gene (5 bases each). In germline, CDR1 is KGHSH, CDR2 LQKENI. This CDR3 contains 13 residues. V dropped 3 bases and J dropped 1 base, with 7 bases sitting between them. Full variable domain (remainder filled in from reference TRBV18 and TRBJ2-7): NAGVMQNPRHLVRRRGQEARLRCSPMKGHSHVYWYRQLPEEGLKFMVYLQKENIIDESGMPKERFSAEFPKEGPSILRIQQVVRGDSAAYFCASSPRGSYEQYFGPGTRLTVT.